This T cell receptor beta chain was identified during a study of blood T cells in healthy people across ages. This clonotype has at least ten counts. Primers used in a second PCR of roughly 7 to 12 cycles were a sample-barcoded 5' primer and a J-beta primer mix. Via MiXCR, TCRdb re-called the 5' RACE reads, giving one row per CDR3 protein. The repertoire holds about 1.7 million distinct CDR3 sequences, with approximately 28% as singletons. The clonotype was recovered from a woman aged 25-40 years in good health. Sequencing used blood.

CDR3 residues: CASSSRGPYGYTF. CDR3 in DNA: TGTGCCAGCAGTTCCCGAGGGCCCTATGGCTACACCTTC. The chain has TRBV12-3 or TRBV12-4 and TRBJ1-2, with D uncertain. V was shortened by 4 bases and J by 4 bases, with 10 bases between the two germline ends. This CDR3 has 13 residues.